The clone carrying this T cell receptor beta chain has a single count. Antigen: not known. The sample comes from a study of monozygotic twins with cystic fibrosis. Study-wide findings and caveats: Nucleotide-identical clonotype sharing was significantly higher within monozygotic CF twin pairs than between unrelated CF individuals. The repertoire was suggested to be naive-dominated, clonality median roughly 0.0093.

Measured with immunoSEQ multiplex PCR; TCRdb has only the in-frame clones, and not every one. Among more than 15,000 clones listed, about 90% were seen once. The CDR3 is made up of 16 amino acids. Trimming cost V 4 bases and J 4 bases; bases outside gene matches: 13. The germline V gene has CDR1 LGHNA and CDR2 YNFKEQ. The origin of this receptor is a girl aged 2 to 9 with cystic fibrosis. Sequenced sample: blood. The chain employs TRBV4-2 and TRBJ2-7; 7 nucleotides agree with TRBD2. The CDR3 here is CASSPDITGGGYEQYF. The CDR3 nucleotides are TGTGCCAGCAGCCCAGATATCACGGGAGGAGGGTACGAGCAGTACTTC.